One sample yielded the 10 T cell receptor beta chains listed below, sequenced in a study of Tregs in tolerant kidney transplant recipients. The method was immunoSEQ multiplex PCR; TCRdb's version includes in-frame clones alone and lacks a portion of them. In the table there are 100,000 to 150,000 clones, roughly 93% of which are singletons. The sequenced sample consisted of CD4+ T cells from blood. The receptors were gathered from a human donor in good health.

This sequence joins TRBV7-8 and TRBJ2-1; D ambiguous. Germline assignment: CDR1 SGHVS and CDR2 FQNEAQ. V was clipped by 2 bases and J by 8 bases, with 4 bases between them. This CDR3 is built from 11 residues. CDR3 in amino acids: CASSLHHEQFF. Here the CDR3 DNA reads TGTGCCAGCAGCTTACATCATGAGCAGTTCTTC. Using reference TRBV7-8 and TRBJ2-1 for the parts outside the CDR3, the full variable domain is GAGVSQSPRYKVAKRGQDVALRCDPISGHVSLFWYQQALGQGPEFLTYFQNEAQLDKSGLPSDRFFAERPEGSVSTLKIQRTQQEDSAVYLCASSLHHEQFFGPGTRLTVL.

CDR3 sequence reads: CSVYRESFTEAFF. In DNA, the CDR3 is TGCAGCGTTTACAGGGAGTCGTTCACTGAAGCTTTCTTT. V usage is TRBV29-1 and J usage is TRBJ1-1; TRBD1 is a possible D gene (6 bases). This CDR3 comprises 13 residues. Between the trimmed V and J ends, which lost 5 bases and 4 bases, there was a span of 14 bases. CDR1 SQVTM and CDR2 ANQGSEA come from the germline V gene.

This rearrangement joins TRBV11-3 to TRBJ2-3; 7 bases fit TRBD2. CDR1 SGHNT and CDR2 YENEEA come from the germline V gene. The junction had 2 bases not matched to a gene; V was cut back by 2 bases and J by 6 bases. This CDR3 comprises 13 residues. The CDR3 bases are TGTGCCAGCAGCTTACTCGGGGGGGATACGCAGTATTTT. It specifies CASSLLGGDTQYF.

The J gene is TRBJ1-2, the V gene TRBV5-1, with D perhaps matching TRBD1 (5 bases). The CDR3 covers 16 residues. Germline V CDR1 and CDR2: SGHRS, YFSETQ. Trimming left V 0 bases short and J 4 bases short, with 16 bases between. This chain's CDR3 is CASSLATGGGLYGYTF. The CDR3 region has the DNA TGCGCCAGCAGCTTGGCGACCGGGGGAGGTCTCTATGGCTACACCTTC.

The sample holds a few counts of this clone. The chain joins TRBV2 to TRBJ1-5; weak D call: TRBD1 (6 bases). Trimming shortened V by 3 bases and J by 0 bases, and 9 bases separated the two germline ends. The CDR3 totals 15 residues. From germline, CDR1 is SNHLY and CDR2 FYNNEI. CDR3 residues: CASSEGHNSNQPQHF. CDR3 sequence (DNA): TGTGCCAGCAGTGAGGGACACAATAGCAATCAGCCCCAGCATTTT.

This chain connects TRBV10-3 to TRBJ2-3; 8 nucleotides agree with TRBD1. V lost 1 base and J lost 2; bases outside the gene matches: 20. This CDR3 is built from 21 residues. From germline, CDR1 is ENHRY and CDR2 SYGVKD. CDR3 protein: CAISEFPTGAMRGATTDTQYF. CDR3 nucleotide sequence: TGTGCCATCAGTGAGTTCCCGACAGGGGCCATGCGTGGTGCCACCACAGATACGCAGTATTTT.

V usage is TRBV27 and J usage is TRBJ2-7, with D possibly matching TRBD2 (6 bases). This CDR3 has 15 amino acids. The V gene lost 2 bases and the J gene lost 4 bases, with 15 bases spanning the gap. CDR1 MNHEY and CDR2 SMNVEV come from the germline V gene (reference sequence). CDR3 in amino acids: CASSLTMTRQYEQYF. DNA for the CDR3: TGTGCCAGCAGTTTAACCATGACTAGACAATACGAGCAGTACTTC.

This chain joins TRBV4-1 and TRBJ2-7; D gene ambiguous. Germline V CDR1 and CDR2: MGHRA, YSYEKL. The CDR3 is made up of 13 amino acids. V shed 0 bases and J shed 7 bases, with 10 bases lying between them. CDR3 sequence: CASSQEVSREQYF. The CDR3 DNA reads as TGCGCCAGCAGCCAAGAAGTCTCTCGTGAGCAGTACTTC.

The chain combines TRBV6-6 with TRBJ1-4, with no clear D. This CDR3 has 14 residues. Germline CDR1 is MNHNY and CDR2 is SVGAGI (reference sequence). Trimming stripped 2 bases from V and 8 bases from J, with 12 bases between. CDR3 coding DNA: TGTGCCAGCAGTTACCCGGAGGATCAGGAAAAACTGTTTTTT. Protein: CASSYPEDQEKLFF.

The genes are TRBV19 and TRBJ1-2; D ambiguous. The CDR3 loop spans 14 amino acids. V lost 3 bases and J 3 bases, leaving 11 bases between the germline ends. The germline gives CDR1 LNHDA, CDR2 SQIVND (reference sequence). CDR3 loop: CASSILYTDYGYTF. Here the CDR3 DNA reads TGTGCCAGTAGTATTCTATACACAGACTATGGCTACACCTTC.